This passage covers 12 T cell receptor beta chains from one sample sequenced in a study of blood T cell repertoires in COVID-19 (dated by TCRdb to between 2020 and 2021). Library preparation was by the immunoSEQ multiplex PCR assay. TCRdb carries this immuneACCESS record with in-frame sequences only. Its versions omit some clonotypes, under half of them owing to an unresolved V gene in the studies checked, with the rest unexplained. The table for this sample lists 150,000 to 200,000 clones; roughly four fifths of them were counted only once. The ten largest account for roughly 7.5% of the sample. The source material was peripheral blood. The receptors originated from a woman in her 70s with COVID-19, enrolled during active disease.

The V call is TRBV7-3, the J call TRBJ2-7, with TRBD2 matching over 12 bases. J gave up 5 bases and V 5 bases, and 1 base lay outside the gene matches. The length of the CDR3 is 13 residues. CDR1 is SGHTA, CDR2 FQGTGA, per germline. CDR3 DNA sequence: TGTGCCAGCAGCCGACTAGCGGGAGACGAGCAGTACTTC. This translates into CASSRLAGDEQYF.

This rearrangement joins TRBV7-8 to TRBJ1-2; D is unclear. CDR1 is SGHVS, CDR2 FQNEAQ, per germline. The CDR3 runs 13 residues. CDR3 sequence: CPKLLIFNYGYTF. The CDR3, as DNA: TGTCCCAAACTTCTGATCTTTAACTATGGCTACACCTTC.

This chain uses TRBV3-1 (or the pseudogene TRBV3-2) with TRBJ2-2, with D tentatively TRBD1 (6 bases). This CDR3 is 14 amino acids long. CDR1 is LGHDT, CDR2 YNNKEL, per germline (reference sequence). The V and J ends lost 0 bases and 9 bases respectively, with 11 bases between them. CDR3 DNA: TGTGCCAGCAGCCAAGAACAGGGACGGAGGGAGCTGTTTTTT. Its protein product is CASSQEQGRRELFF.

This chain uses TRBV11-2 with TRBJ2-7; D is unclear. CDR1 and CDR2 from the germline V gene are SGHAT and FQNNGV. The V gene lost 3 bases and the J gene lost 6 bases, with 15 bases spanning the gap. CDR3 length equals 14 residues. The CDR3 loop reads CASSFGSTVVEQYF. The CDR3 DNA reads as TGTGCCAGCAGCTTCGGGTCGACCGTCGTCGAGCAGTACTTC. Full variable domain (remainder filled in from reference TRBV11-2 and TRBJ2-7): EAGVAQSPRYKIIEKRQSVAFWCNPISGHATLYWYQQILGQGPKLLIQFQNNGVVDDSQLPKDRFSAERLKGVDSTLKIQPAKLEDSAVYLCASSFGSTVVEQYFGPGTRLTVT.

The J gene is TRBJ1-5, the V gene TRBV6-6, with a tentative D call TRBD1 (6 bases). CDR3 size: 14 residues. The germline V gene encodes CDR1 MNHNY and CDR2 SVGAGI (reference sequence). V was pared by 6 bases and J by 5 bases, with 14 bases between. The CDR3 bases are TGTGCCAGCAGCCTTGTGGGGGCCGATCAGCCCCAGCATTTT. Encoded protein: CASSLVGADQPQHF.

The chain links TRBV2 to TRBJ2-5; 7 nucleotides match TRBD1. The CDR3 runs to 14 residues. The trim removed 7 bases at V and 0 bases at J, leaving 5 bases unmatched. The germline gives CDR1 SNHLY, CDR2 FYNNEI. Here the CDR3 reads CASKGRGYQETQYF. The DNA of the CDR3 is TGTGCCAGCAAGGGCAGGGGGTACCAAGAGACCCAGTACTTC.

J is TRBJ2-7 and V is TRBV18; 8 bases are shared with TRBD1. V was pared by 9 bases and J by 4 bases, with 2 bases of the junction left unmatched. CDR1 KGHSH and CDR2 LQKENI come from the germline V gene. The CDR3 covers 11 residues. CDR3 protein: CASRQGYEQYF. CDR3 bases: TGTGCCAGTAGACAGGGGTACGAGCAGTACTTC.

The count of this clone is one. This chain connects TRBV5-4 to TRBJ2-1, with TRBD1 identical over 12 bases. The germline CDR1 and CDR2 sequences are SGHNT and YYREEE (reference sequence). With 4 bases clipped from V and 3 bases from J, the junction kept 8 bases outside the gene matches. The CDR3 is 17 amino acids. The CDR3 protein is CASSRDRGPGGYNEQFF. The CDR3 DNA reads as TGTGCCAGCAGCAGGGACAGGGGGCCGGGTGGCTACAATGAGCAGTTCTTC.

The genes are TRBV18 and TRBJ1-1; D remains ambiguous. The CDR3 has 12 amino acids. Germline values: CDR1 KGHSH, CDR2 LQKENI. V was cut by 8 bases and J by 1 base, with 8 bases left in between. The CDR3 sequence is CASTRQNTEAFF. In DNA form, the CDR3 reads TGTGCCAGCACAAGACAGAACACTGAAGCTTTCTTT.

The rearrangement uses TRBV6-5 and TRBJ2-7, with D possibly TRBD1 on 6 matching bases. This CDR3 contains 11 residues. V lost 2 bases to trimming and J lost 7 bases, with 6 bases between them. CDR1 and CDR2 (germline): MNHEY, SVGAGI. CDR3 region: CASSYQGEQYF. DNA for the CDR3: TGTGCCAGCAGTTACCAGGGGGAGCAGTACTTC.

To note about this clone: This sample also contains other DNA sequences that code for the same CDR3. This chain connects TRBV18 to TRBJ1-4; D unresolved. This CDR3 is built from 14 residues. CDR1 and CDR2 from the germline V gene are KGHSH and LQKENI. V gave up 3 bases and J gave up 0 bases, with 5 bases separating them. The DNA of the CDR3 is TGTGCCAGCTCACCCGGAGCAACTAATGAAAAACTGTTTTTT. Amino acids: CASSPGATNEKLFF.

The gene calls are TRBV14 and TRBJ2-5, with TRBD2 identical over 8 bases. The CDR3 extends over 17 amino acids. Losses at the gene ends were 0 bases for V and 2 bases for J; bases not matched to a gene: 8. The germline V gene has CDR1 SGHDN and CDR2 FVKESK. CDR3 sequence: CASSQDGAGAIQETQYF. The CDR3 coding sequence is TGTGCCAGCAGCCAAGACGGAGCGGGAGCTATTCAAGAGACCCAGTACTTC.